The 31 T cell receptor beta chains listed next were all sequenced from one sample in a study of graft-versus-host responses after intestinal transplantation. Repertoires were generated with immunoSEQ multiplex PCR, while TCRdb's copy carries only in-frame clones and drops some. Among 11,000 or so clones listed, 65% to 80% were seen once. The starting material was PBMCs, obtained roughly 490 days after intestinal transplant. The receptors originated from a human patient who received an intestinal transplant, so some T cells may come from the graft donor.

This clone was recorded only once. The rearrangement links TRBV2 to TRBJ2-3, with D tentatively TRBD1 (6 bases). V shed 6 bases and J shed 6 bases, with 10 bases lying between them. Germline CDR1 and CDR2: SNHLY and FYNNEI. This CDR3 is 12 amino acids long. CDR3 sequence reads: CASSTGWDTQYF. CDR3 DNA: TGTGCCAGCAGCACAGGGTGGGATACGCAGTATTTT.

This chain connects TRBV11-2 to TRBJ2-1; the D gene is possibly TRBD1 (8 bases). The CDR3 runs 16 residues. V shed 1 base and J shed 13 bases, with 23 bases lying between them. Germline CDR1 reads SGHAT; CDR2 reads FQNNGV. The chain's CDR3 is CASSLVGQGRSGNQFF. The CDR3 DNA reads TGTGCCAGCAGCTTAGTAGGACAGGGCAGAAGCGGGAACCAGTTCTTC.

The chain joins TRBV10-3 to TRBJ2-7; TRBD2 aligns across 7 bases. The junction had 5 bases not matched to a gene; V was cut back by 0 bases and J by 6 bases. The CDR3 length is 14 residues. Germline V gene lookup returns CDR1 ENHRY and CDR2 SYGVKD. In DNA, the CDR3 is TGTGCCATCAGTGAGTCGGGCGGGAGAGGCGAGCAGTACTTC. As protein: CAISESGGRGEQYF.

The CDR3 nucleotides are TGTGCCAGTAGTATGCAGGCTCTCGCCGGCCGTGAAGCTTTCTTT. This codes for CASSMQALAGREAFF. The V gene is TRBV19, the J gene TRBJ1-1; D remains ambiguous. With 3 bases removed from V and 7 bases from J, the gap between germline ends came to 18 bases. The CDR3 runs 15 residues. From germline, CDR1 is LNHDA and CDR2 SQIVND (reference sequence).

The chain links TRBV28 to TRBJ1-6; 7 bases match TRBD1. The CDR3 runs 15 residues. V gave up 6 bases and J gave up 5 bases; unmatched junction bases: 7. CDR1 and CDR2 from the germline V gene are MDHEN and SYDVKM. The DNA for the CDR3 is TGTGCCAGCAGACAAGCCGGGACAGATAATTCACCCCTCCACTTT. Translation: CASRQAGTDNSPLHF.

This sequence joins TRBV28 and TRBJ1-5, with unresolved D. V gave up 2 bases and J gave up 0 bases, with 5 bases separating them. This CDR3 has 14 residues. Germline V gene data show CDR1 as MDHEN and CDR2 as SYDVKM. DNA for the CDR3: TGTGCCAGCAGTTTAATTTATAGCAATCAGCCCCAGCATTTT. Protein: CASSLIYSNQPQHF. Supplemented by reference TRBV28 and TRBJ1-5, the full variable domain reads DVKVTQSSRYLVKRTGEKVFLECVQDMDHENMFWYRQDPGLGLRLIYFSYDVKMKEKGDIPEGYSVSREKKERFSLILESASTNQTSMYLCASSLIYSNQPQHFGDGTRLSIL.

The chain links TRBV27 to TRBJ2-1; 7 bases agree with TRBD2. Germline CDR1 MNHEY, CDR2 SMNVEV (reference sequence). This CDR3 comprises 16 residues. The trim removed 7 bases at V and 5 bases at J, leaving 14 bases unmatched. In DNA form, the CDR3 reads TGTGCCAGCACTCCCCTTGGGGCGGGAGAAGACAATGAGCAGTTCTTC. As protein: CASTPLGAGEDNEQFF.

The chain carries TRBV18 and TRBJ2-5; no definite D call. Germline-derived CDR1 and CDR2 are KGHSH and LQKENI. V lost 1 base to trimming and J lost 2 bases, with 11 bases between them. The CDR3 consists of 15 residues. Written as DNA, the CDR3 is TGTGCCAGCTCACCACGAGAGAGAGGTCAAGAGACCCAGTACTTC. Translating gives CASSPRERGQETQYF.

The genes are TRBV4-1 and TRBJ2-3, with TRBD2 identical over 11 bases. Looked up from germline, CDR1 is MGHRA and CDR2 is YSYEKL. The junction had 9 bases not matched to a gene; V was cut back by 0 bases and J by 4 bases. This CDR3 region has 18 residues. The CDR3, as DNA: TGCGCCAGCAGCCAAGATGGGACTAGCGGTGAGATCCCAGATACGCAGTATTTT. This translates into CASSQDGTSGEIPDTQYF.

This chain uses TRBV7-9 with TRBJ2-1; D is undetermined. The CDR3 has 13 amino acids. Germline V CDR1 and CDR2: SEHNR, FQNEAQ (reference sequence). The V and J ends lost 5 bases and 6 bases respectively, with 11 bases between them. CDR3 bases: TGTGCCAGCAGCGGTAGTGGTAGCAATGAGCAGTTCTTC. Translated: CASSGSGSNEQFF.

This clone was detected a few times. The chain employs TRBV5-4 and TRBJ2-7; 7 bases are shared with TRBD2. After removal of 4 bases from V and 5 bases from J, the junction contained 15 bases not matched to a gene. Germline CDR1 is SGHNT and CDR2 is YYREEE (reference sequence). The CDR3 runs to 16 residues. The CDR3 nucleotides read TGTGCCAGCAGCCAAGAGGTGGGGCGGGGGTTCAACGAGCAGTACTTC. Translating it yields CASSQEVGRGFNEQYF.

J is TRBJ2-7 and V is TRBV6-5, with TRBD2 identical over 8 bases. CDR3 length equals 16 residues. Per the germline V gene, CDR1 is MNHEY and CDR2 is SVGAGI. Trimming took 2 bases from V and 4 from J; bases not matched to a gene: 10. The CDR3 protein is CASSYAGRDGSYEQYF. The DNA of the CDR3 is TGTGCCAGCAGTTACGCCGGGAGGGACGGCTCTTACGAGCAGTACTTC.

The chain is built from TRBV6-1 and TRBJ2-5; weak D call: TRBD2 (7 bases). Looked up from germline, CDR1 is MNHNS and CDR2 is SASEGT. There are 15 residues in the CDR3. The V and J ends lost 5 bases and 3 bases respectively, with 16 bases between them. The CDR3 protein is CASSPAGRGKETQYF. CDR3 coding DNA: TGTGCCAGCAGTCCGGCTGGGAGGGGGAAAGAGACCCAGTACTTC.

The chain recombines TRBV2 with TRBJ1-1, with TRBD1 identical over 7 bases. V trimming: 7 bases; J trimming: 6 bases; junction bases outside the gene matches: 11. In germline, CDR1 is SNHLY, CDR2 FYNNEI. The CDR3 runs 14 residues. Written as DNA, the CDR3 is TGTGCCAGCACCATGACAGGGCTAAACCCTGAAGCTTTCTTT. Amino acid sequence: CASTMTGLNPEAFF.

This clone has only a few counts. CDR3: CASGQGREKLFF. The CDR3 DNA is TGTGCCAGCGGACAAGGGCGTGAAAAACTGTTTTTT. This sequence joins TRBV6-6 and TRBJ1-4; D is perhaps TRBD1 (5 bases). The CDR3 contains 12 residues. V lost 8 bases and J 7 bases, leaving 11 bases between the germline ends. CDR1 is MNHNY, CDR2 SVGAGI, per germline (reference sequence).

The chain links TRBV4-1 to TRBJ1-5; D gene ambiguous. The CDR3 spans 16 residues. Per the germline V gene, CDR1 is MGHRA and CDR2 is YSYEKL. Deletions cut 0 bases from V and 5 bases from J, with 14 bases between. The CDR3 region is CASSQEAWQPHQPQHF. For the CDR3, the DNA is TGCGCCAGCAGCCAAGAGGCGTGGCAGCCACATCAGCCCCAGCATTTT.

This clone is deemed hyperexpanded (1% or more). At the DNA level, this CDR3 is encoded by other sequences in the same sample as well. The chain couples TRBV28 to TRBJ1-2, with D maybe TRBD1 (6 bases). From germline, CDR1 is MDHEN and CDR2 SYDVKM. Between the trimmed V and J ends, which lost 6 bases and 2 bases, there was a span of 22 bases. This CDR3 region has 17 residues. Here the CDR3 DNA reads TGTGCCAGCAGGGGGGCGGTGAGGGGGACTCTAAACTATGGCTACACCTTC. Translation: CASRGAVRGTLNYGYTF.

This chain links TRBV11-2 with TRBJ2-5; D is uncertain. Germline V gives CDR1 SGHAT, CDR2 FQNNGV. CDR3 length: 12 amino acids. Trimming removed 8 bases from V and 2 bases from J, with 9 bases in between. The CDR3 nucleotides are TGTGCCAGCGTGGGATTACAAGAGACCCAGTACTTC. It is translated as CASVGLQETQYF.

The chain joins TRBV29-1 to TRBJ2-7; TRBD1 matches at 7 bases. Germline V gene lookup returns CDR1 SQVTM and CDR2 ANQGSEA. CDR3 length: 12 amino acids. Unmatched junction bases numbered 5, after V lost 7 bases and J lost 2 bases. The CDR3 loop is CSATGQAYEQYF. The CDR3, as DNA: TGCAGCGCTACCGGACAGGCCTACGAGCAGTACTTC.

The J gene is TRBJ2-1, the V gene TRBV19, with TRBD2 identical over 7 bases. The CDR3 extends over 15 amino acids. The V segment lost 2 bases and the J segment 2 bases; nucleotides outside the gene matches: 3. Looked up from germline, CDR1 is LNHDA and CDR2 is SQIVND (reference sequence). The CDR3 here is CASSITSATYNEQFF. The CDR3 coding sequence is TGTGCCAGTAGTATAACTAGCGCAACCTACAATGAGCAGTTCTTC. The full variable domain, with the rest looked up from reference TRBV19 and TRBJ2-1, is DGGITQSPKYLFRKEGQNVTLSCEQNLNHDAMYWYRQDPGQGLRLIYYSQIVNDFQKGDIAEGYSVSREKKESFPLTVTSAQKNPTAFYLCASSITSATYNEQFFGPGTRLTVL.

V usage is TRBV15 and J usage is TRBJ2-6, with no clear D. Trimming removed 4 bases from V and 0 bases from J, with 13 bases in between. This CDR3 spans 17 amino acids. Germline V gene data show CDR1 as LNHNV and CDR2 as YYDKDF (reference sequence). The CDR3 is CATSMTPPTSGANVLTF. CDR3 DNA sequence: TGTGCCACCAGCATGACACCGCCGACCTCTGGGGCCAACGTCCTGACTTTC. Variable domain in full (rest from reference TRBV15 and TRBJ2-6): DAMVIQNPRYQVTQFGKPVTLSCSQTLNHNVMYWYQQKSSQAPKLLFHYYDKDFNNEADTPDNFQSRRPNTSFCFLDIRSPGLGDTAMYLCATSMTPPTSGANVLTFGAGSRLTVL.

CDR3 in DNA: TGTGCCAGCAGTTTATCACCCCCCCCGTGGGTCATTCAGTACTTC. It codes for CASSLSPPPWVIQYF. The V gene is TRBV28, the J gene TRBJ2-4; no definite D call. CDR1 MDHEN and CDR2 SYDVKM come from the germline V gene. Trimming removed 1 base from V and 9 bases from J, with 16 bases in between. The CDR3 spans 15 residues. The full variable domain, rest sourced from reference TRBV28 and TRBJ2-4, is DVKVTQSSRYLVKRTGEKVFLECVQDMDHENMFWYRQDPGLGLRLIYFSYDVKMKEKGDIPEGYSVSREKKERFSLILESASTNQTSMYLCASSLSPPPWVIQYFGAGTRLSVL.

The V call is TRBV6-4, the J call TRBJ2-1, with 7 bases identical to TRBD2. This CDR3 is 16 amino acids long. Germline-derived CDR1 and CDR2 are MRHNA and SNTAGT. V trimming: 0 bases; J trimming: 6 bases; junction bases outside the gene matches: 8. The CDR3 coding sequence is TGTGCCAGCAGTGACTCATTGGCGGGAGAAAGCAATGAGCAGTTCTTC. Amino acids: CASSDSLAGESNEQFF.

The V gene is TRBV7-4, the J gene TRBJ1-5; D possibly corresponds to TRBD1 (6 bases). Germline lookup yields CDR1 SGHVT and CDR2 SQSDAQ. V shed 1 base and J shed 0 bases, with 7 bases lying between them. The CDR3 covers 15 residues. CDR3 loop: CASSLGTDSNQPQHF. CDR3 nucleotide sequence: TGTGCCAGCAGCTTAGGGACAGATAGCAATCAGCCCCAGCATTTT.

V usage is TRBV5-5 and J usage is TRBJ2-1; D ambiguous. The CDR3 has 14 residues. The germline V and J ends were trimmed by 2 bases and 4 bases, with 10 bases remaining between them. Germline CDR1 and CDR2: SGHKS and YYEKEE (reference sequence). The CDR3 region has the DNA TGTGCCAGCAGCTTTTTTGGCGCGTACAATGAGCAGTTCTTC. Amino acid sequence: CASSFFGAYNEQFF.

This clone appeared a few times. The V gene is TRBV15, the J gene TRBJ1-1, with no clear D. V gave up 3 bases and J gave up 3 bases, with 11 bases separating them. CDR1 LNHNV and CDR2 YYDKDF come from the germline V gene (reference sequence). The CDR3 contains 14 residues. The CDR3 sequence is CATSSPGSYTEAFF. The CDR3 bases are TGTGCCACCAGCAGCCCTGGAAGCTACACTGAAGCTTTCTTT. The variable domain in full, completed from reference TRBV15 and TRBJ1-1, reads DAMVIQNPRYQVTQFGKPVTLSCSQTLNHNVMYWYQQKSSQAPKLLFHYYDKDFNNEADTPDNFQSRRPNTSFCFLDIRSPGLGDTAMYLCATSSPGSYTEAFFGQGTRLTVV.

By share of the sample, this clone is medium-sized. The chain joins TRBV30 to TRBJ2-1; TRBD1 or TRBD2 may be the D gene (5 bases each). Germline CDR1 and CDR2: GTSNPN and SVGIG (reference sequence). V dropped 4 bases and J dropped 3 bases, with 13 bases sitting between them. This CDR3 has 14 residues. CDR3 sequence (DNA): TGTGCCTGGAAGGTGGGACGGGGCTACAATGAGCAGTTCTTC. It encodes CAWKVGRGYNEQFF.

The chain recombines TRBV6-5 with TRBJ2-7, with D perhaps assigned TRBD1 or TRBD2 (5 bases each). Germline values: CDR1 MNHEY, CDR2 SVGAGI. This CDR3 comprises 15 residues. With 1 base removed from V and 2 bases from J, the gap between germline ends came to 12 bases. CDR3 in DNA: TGTGCCAGCAGTTACTACCGGGACGCAGCCTACGAGCAGTACTTC. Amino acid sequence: CASSYYRDAAYEQYF.

CDR3 sequence reads: CASSPGETQYF. In DNA form, the CDR3 reads TGTGCCAGCAGTCCGGGGGAGACCCAGTACTTC. The V call is TRBV6-1, the J call TRBJ2-5; D possibly corresponds to TRBD2 (5 bases). CDR3 length equals 11 residues. CDR1 and CDR2 from the germline V gene are MNHNS and SASEGT. Trimming left V 5 bases short and J 5 bases short, with 6 bases between.

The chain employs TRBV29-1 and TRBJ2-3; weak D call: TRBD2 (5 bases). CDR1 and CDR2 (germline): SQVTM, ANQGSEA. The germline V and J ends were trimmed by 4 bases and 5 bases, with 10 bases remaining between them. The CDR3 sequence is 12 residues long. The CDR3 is CSVGRTGDTQYF. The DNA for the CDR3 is TGCAGCGTTGGGAGGACGGGAGATACGCAGTATTTT.

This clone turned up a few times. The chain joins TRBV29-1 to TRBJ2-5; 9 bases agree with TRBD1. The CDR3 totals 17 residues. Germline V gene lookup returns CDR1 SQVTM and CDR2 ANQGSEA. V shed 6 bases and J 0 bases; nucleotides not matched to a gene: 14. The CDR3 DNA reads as TGCAGCGTCGAACCGGGACAGGGACAAGGGTACCAAGAGACCCAGTACTTC. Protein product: CSVEPGQGQGYQETQYF.